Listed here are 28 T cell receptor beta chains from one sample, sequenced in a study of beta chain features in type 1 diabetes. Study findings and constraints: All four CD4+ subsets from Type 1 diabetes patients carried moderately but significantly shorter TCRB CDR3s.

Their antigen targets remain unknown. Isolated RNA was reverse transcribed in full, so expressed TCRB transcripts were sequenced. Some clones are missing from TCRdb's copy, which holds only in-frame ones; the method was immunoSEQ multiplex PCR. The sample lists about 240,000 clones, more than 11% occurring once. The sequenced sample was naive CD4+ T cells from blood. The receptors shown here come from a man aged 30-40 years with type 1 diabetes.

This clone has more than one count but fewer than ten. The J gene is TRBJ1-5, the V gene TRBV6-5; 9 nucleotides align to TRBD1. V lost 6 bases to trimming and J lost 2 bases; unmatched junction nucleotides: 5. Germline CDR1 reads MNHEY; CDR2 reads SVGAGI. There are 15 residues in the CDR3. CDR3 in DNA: TGTGCCAGCAGCCGGACAGGGGTCGGCAATCAGCCCCAGCATTTT. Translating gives CASSRTGVGNQPQHF.

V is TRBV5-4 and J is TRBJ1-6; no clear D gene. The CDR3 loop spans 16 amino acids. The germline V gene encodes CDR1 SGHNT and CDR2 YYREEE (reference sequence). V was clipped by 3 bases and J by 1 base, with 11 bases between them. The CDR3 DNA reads TGTGCCAGCAGCTCGGAGGGAGGATCCTATAATTCACCCCTCCACTTT. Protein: CASSSEGGSYNSPLHF.

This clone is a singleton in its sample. DNA for the CDR3: TGTGCCAGCAGCTTTATAGGGGAGGCCTCGGGGGACCAGTACTTC. Translated, it gives CASSFIGEASGDQYF. The chain links TRBV7-6 to TRBJ2-5, with D tentatively TRBD2 (6 bases). From germline, CDR1 is SGHVS and CDR2 FNYEAQ. V was trimmed by 3 bases and J by 10 bases, leaving 21 bases between them. This CDR3 has 15 amino acids.

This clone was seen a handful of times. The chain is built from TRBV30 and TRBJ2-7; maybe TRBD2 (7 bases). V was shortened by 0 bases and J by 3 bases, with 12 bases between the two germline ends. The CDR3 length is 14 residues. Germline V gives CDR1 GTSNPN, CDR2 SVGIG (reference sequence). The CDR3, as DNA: TGTGCCTGGAGTGTAGAGGGGGGGAGCTACGAGCAGTACTTC. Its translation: CAWSVEGGSYEQYF.

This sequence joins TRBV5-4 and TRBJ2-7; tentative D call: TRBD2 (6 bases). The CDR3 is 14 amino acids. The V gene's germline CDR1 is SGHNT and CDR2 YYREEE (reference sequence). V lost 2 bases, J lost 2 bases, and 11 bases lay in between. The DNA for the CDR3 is TGTGCCAGCAGCTTCTCTAGCGTTCCCTACGAGCAGTACTTC. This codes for CASSFSSVPYEQYF.

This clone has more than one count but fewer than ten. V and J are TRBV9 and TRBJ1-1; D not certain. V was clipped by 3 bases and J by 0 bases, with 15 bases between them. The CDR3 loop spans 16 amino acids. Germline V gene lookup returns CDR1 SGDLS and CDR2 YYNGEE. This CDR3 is CASSARSQTLNTEAFF. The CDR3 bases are TGTGCCAGCAGCGCCCGGAGTCAGACCTTGAACACTGAAGCTTTCTTT.

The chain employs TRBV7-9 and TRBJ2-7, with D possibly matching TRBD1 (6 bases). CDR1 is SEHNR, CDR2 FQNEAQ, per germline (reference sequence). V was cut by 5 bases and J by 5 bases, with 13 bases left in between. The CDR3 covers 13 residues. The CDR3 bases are TGTGCCAGCAGCCCACAGGGATCCCACGAGCAGTACTTC. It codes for CASSPQGSHEQYF.

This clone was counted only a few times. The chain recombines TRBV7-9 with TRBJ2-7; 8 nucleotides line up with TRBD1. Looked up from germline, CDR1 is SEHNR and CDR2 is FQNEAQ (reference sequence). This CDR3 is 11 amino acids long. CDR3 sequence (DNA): TGTTCGACGGGACAGGACTACGAGCAGTACTTC. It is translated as CSTGQDYEQYF. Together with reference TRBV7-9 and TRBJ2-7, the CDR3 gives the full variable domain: DTGVSQNPRHKITKRGQNVTFRCDPISEHNRLYWYRQTLGQGPEFLTYFQNEAQLEKSRLLSDRFSAERPKGSFSTLEIQRTEQGDSAMYLCSTGQDYEQYFGPGTRLTVT.

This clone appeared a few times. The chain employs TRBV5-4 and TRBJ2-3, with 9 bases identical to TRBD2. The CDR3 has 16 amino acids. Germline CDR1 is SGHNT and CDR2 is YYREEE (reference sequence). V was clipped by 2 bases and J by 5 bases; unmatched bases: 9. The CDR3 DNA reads TGTGCCAGCAGCTTTTCTAGCGGGAATCCTCAAGATACGCAGTATTTT. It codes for CASSFSSGNPQDTQYF.

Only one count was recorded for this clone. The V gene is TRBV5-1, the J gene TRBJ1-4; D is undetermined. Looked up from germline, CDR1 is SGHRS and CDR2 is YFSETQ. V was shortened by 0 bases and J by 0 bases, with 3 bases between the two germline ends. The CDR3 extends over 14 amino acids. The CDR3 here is CASSLATTNEKLFF. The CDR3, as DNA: TGCGCCAGCAGCTTGGCCACAACTAATGAAAAACTGTTTTTT.

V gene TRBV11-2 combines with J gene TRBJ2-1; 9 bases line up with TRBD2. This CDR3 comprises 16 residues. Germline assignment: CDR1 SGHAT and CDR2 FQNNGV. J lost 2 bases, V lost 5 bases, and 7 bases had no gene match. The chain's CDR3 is CASSIPSGVTYNEQFF. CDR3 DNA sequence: TGTGCCAGCAGCATCCCTAGCGGGGTTACCTACAATGAGCAGTTCTTC. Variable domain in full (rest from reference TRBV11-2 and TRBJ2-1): EAGVAQSPRYKIIEKRQSVAFWCNPISGHATLYWYQQILGQGPKLLIQFQNNGVVDDSQLPKDRFSAERLKGVDSTLKIQPAKLEDSAVYLCASSIPSGVTYNEQFFGPGTRLTVL.

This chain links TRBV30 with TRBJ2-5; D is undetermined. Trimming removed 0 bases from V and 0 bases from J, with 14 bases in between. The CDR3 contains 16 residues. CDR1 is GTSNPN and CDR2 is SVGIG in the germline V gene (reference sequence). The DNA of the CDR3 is TGTGCCTGGAGTGTGGCCAGATCATCCCACCAAGAGACCCAGTACTTC. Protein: CAWSVARSSHQETQYF.

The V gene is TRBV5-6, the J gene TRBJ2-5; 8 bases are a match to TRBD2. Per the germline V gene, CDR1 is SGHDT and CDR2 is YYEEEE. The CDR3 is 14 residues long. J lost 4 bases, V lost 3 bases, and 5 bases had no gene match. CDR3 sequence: CASSSTSVSETQYF. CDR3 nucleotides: TGTGCCAGCAGCTCGACTAGCGTCTCAGAGACCCAGTACTTC.

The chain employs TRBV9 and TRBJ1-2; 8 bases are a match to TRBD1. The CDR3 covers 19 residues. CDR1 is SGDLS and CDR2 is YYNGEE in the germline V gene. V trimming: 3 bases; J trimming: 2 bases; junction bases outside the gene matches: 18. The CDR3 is CASSATGGGDVFSNYGYTF. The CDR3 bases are TGTGCCAGCAGCGCAACAGGGGGTGGGGATGTGTTTTCGAACTATGGCTACACCTTC.

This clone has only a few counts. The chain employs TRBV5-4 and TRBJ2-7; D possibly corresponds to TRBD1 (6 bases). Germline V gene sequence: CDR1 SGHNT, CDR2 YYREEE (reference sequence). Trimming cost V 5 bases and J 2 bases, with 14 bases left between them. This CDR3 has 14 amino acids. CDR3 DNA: TGTGCCAGCAGTCGGATGGACAGTACCTACGAGCAGTACTTC. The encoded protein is CASSRMDSTYEQYF. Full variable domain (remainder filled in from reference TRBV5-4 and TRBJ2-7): ETGVTQSPTHLIKTRGQQVTLRCSSQSGHNTVSWYQQALGQGPQFIFQYYREEENGRGNFPPRFSGLQFPNYSSELNVNALELDDSALYLCASSRMDSTYEQYFGPGTRLTVT.

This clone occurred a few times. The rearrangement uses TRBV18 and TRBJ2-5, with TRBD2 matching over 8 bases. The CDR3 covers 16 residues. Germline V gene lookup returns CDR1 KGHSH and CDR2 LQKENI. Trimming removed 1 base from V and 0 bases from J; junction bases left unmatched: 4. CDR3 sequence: CASSPQSGGNQETQYF. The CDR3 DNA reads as TGTGCCAGCTCACCACAGAGCGGGGGAAACCAAGAGACCCAGTACTTC. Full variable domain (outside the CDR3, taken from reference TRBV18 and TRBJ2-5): NAGVMQNPRHLVRRRGQEARLRCSPMKGHSHVYWYRQLPEEGLKFMVYLQKENIIDESGMPKERFSAEFPKEGPSILRIQQVVRGDSAAYFCASSPQSGGNQETQYFGPGTRLLVL.

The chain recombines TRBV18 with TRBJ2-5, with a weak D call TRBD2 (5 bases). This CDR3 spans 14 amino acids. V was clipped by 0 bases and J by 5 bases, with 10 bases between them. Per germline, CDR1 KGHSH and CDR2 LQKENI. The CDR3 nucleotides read TGTGCCAGCTCACCACCGGGCCCGGGGGAGACCCAGTACTTC. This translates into CASSPPGPGETQYF.

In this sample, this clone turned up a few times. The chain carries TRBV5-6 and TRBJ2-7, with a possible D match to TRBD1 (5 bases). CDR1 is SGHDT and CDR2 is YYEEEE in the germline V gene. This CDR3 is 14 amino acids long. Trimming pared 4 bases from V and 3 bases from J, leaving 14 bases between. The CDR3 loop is CASSQTEAIYEQYF. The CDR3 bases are TGTGCCAGCAGCCAGACAGAGGCCATCTACGAGCAGTACTTC.

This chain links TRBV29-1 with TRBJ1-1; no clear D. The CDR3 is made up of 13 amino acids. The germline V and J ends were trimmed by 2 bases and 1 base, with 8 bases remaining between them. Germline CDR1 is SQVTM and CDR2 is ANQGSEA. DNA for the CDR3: TGCAGCGTTGAAACACAGCAGAACACTGAAGCTTTCTTT. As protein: CSVETQQNTEAFF.

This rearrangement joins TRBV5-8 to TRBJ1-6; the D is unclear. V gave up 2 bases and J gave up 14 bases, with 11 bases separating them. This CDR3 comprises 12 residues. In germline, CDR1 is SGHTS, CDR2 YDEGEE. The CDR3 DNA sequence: TGTGCCAGCAGCTTCGGTCTGGTAGCCCTCCACTTT. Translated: CASSFGLVALHF.

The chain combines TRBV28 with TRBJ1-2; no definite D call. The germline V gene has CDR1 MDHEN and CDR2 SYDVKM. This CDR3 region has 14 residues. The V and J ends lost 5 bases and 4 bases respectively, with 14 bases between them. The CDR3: CASSGPASLYGYTF. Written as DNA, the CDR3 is TGTGCCAGCAGTGGGCCGGCCAGCCTCTATGGCTACACCTTC.

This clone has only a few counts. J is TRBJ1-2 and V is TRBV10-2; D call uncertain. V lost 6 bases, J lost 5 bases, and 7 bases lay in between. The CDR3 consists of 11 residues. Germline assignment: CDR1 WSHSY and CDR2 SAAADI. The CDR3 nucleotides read TGCGCCAGCAGGGCAGTTTATGGCTACACCTTC. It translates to CASRAVYGYTF.

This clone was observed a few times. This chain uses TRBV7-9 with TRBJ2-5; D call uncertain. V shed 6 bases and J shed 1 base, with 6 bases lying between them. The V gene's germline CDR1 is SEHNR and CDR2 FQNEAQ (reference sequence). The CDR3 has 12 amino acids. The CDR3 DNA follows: TGTGCCAGCAGGGGCAGCCAAGAGACCCAGTACTTC. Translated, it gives CASRGSQETQYF.

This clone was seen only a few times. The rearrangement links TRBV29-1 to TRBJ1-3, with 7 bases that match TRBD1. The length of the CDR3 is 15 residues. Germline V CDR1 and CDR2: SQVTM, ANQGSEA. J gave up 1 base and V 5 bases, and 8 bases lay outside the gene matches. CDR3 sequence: CSVIDRAWSGNTIYF. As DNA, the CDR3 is TGCAGCGTTATCGACAGGGCTTGGTCTGGAAACACCATATATTTT.

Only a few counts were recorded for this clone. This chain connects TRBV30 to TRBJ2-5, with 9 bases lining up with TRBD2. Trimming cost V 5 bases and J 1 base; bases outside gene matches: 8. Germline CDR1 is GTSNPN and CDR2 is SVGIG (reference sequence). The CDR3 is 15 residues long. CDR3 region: CAWGRGGGGQETQYF. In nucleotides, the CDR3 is TGTGCCTGGGGACGAGGCGGGGGGGGCCAAGAGACCCAGTACTTC.

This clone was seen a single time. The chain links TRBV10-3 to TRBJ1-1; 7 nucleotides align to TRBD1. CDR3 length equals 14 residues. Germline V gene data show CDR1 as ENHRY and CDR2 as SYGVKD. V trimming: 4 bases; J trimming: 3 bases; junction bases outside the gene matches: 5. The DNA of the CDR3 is TGTGCCATCAGTGCTGGGACAGCTTACACTGAAGCTTTCTTT. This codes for CAISAGTAYTEAFF.

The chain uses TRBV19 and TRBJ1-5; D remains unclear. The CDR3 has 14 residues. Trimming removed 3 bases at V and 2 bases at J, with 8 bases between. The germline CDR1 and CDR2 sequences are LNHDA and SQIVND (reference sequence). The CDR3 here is CASSMSGGNQPQHF. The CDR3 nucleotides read TGTGCCAGTAGTATGAGCGGGGGCAATCAGCCCCAGCATTTT. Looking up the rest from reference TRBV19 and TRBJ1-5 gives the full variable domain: DGGITQSPKYLFRKEGQNVTLSCEQNLNHDAMYWYRQDPGQGLRLIYYSQIVNDFQKGDIAEGYSVSREKKESFPLTVTSAQKNPTAFYLCASSMSGGNQPQHFGDGTRLSIL.

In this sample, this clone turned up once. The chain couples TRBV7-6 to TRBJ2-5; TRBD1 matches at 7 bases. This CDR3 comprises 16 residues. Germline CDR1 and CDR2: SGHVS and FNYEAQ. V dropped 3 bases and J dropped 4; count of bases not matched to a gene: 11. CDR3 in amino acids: CASSFLYTRDRETQYF. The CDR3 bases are TGTGCCAGCAGCTTCCTATACACCCGGGACAGAGAGACCCAGTACTTC.